This T cell receptor (beta chain) was obtained from a study of T-cell memory formation after mild COVID-19. Study results and limitations: Whereas later expanders leaned CD4+, clones contracting day 15 to 85 showed a balanced CD4/CD8 makeup. Several responding clones turned up in pre-infection memory, indicating that cross-reactive memory may have taken part.

A note on this clonotype: Its antigen remains unidentified.

The V end lost 5 bases, the J end lost 10 bases, and 12 bases lay between the germline ends. CDR1 and CDR2 from the germline V gene are SGHVS and FNYEAQ. CDR3 length: 12 residues. Using its own MiXCR run on the 5' RACE reads, TCRdb lists one record per CDR3 protein. The sample consists of roughly 200,000 distinct CDR3 sequences, under 20% of them appearing once. This clonotype was obtained from an adult woman who had mild COVID-19 (a few samples of this study predate the infection). Cell type and time point are not known. The gene calls are TRBV7-6 and TRBJ2-1, with D uncertain. Sequencing was done on a sample of PBMCs or a T cell subset sorted from them (not recorded which). The CDR3 loop is CASSLGPREQFF. The CDR3 DNA reads as TGTGCCAGCAGCCTCGGACCGAGGGAGCAGTTCTTC.